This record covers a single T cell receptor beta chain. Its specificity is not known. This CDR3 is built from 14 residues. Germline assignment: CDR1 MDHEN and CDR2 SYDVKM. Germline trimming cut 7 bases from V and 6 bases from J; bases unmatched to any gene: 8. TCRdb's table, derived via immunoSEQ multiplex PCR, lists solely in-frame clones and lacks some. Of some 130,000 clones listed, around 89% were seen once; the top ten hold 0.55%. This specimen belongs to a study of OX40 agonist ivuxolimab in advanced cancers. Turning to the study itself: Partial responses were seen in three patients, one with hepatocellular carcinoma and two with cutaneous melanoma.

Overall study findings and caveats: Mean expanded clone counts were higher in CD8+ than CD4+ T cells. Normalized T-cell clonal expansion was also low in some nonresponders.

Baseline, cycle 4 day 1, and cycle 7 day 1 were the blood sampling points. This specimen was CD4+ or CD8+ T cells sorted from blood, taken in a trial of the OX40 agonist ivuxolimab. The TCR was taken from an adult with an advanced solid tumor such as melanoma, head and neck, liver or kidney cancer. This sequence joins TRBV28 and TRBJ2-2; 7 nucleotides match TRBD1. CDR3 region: CASITGTVAGELFF. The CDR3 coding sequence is TGTGCCAGCATAACCGGGACAGTGGCCGGGGAGCTGTTTTTT.